The subject of this entry is one TCR beta chain. TCRdb itself ran the PCR reads through MiXCR, one entry per CDR3 protein. Of roughly 14,000 distinct CDR3 sequences listed, roughly three quarters are singletons. Germline assignment: CDR1 LNHDA and CDR2 SQIVND (reference sequence). There are 15 residues in the CDR3. Trimming removed 5 bases from V and 3 bases from J, with 16 bases in between. This record comes from a study of vaccination and CD4 T cells after COVID-19. The chain has TRBV19 and TRBJ1-2; no firm D call. The receptor was isolated from a human donor who had recovered from COVID-19. This sample comprised CD4+ T cells from blood, obtained after SARS-CoV-2 vaccination. The CDR3 sequence is CASSVLSDSYYGYTF. In DNA form, the CDR3 reads TGTGCCAGTAGTGTCCTGTCGGATTCTTACTATGGCTACACCTTC.